This TCR beta chain was captured in a study of shared clonotypes between healthy human individuals. Data came from immunoSEQ multiplex PCR; TCRdb stores just in-frame clones and leaves some out. This sample has 2 million to 2.5 million clones; approximately 93% occur once, and the top ten carry 0.39%. The junction had 6 bases not matched to a gene; V was cut back by 2 bases and J by 4 bases. This CDR3 spans 15 amino acids. Germline lookup yields CDR1 KGHSH and CDR2 LQKENI. This chain links TRBV18 with TRBJ2-5, with 8 bases fitting TRBD1. The TCR was taken from a man aged 18 to 30 in good health. Some clones in this sample may be carry-over from other donors' samples. Sequencing input: naive CD4+ T cells from PBMCs. Subset: CD45RA+ positively selected. CDR3 sequence (DNA): TGTGCCAGCTCACCAAGCCAGGGGGCCCGAGAGACCCAGTACTTC. Its translation: CASSPSQGARETQYF.